The rows below give T cell receptor beta chains drawn from one sample of a study of graft-versus-host responses after intestinal transplantation. Sequencing used immunoSEQ multiplex PCR; TCRdb keeps in-frame clones, though not all of them. The sample consists of roughly 17,000 clones, about nine tenths of them appearing once. The sample in question was bone marrow, obtained around 120 days after transplant. The source of these receptors is a human patient who received an intestinal transplant, so some T cells may come from the graft donor. Each CDR3 is given with its conserved first and last residue. The D gene is left open where the match is weak. Rows give clone size only sometimes, using once, few, many, or a class for an expanded clone.

>TRBV4-2|TRBJ1-2|TRBD1|-
CASSQDLGTGTRGYTF
TGTGCCAGCAGCCAAGATTTGGGGACAGGGACGAGAGGCTACACCTTC
>TRBV6-1|TRBJ1-5|-|-
CASSEARGVGGGPRNQPQHF
TGTGCCAGCAGTGAAGCTAGGGGCGTTGGGGGGGGACCCCGCAATCAGCCCCAGCATTTT
>TRBV18|TRBJ2-5|TRBD2|-
CASSPYRTSGRGETQYF
TGTGCCAGCTCACCATACAGGACTAGCGGGAGAGGCGAGACCCAGTACTTC
>TRBV9|TRBJ1-2|TRBD1|-
CASSPQGGGYGYTF
TGTGCCAGCAGCCCACAGGGGGGAGGCTATGGCTACACCTTC
>TRBV15|TRBJ2-2|TRBD1|once
CATSSGQGNTGELFF
TGTGCCACCAGCAGTGGACAGGGGAACACCGGGGAGCTGTTTTTT
>TRBV11-3|TRBJ2-1|-|-
CASSSLRENEQFF
TGTGCCAGCAGCTCCCTTAGGGAGAATGAGCAGTTCTTC
>TRBV5-4|TRBJ2-3|-|-
CASSLGEDTQYF
TGTGCCAGCAGCTTGGGCGAAGATACGCAGTATTTT
>TRBV20-1|TRBJ1-1|-|-
CSAGLNTEAFF
TGCAGTGCTGGGCTTAACACTGAAGCTTTCTTT
>TRBV30|TRBJ1-2|-|-
CAWSVPRTDRHYGYTF
TGTGCCTGGAGTGTACCGCGGACGGACCGGCACTATGGCTACACCTTC
>TRBV10-1|TRBJ1-2|TRBD1|few
CASPPPGQVNYGYTF
TGCGCCAGTCCCCCCCCCGGACAGGTAAACTATGGCTACACCTTC
>TRBV6-5|TRBJ1-1|-|-
CASSYSRENTEAFF
TGTGCCAGCAGTTACTCAAGGGAGAACACTGAAGCTTTCTTT
>TRBV7-7|TRBJ2-1|TRBD2|-
CASSVSGRESSYNEQFF
TGTGCTAGCAGCGTTAGCGGGAGGGAGAGCTCCTACAATGAGCAGTTCTTC
>TRBV5-4|TRBJ2-5|-|-
CASSTQGWETQYF
TGTGCCAGCAGCACCCAGGGGTGGGAGACCCAGTACTTC
>TRBV5-1|TRBJ2-7|TRBD1|-
CASSLGTGEVAYEQYF
TGCGCCAGCAGCTTGGGAACAGGGGAAGTCGCCTACGAGCAGTACTTC
>TRBV19|TRBJ1-2|-|-
CASSIRGYYGYTF
TGTGCCAGTAGTATCCGAGGTTACTATGGCTACACCTTC
>TRBV7-9|TRBJ2-7|-|-
CASSLVSLDPQYF
TGTGCCAGCAGCTTAGTATCTCTGGATCCGCAGTACTTC
>TRBV25-1|TRBJ1-4|TRBD1|-
CASSGTGGGNEKLFF
TGTGCCAGCAGTGGTACAGGGGGCGGGAATGAAAAACTGTTTTTT
>TRBV11-3|TRBJ1-2|TRBD1|-
CASSGRDRHPDGYTF
TGTGCCAGCAGCGGCCGGGACAGACATCCCGATGGCTACACCTTC
>TRBV7-9|TRBJ2-7|-|-
CASSLGTGSLYEQYF
TGTGCCAGCAGCTTAGGTACAGGGAGTCTCTACGAGCAGTACTTC
>TRBV29-1|TRBJ2-1|TRBD2|-
CSAPRSAGGDEQFF
TGCAGCGCCCCCCGGTCAGCGGGAGGGGATGAGCAGTTCTTC
>TRBV4-1|TRBJ2-7|-|-
CASSQEPGTYEQYF
TGCGCCAGCAGCCAAGAGCCCGGGACCTACGAGCAGTACTTC
>TRBV13|TRBJ2-7|-|-
CASSPRGGIYEQYF
TGTGCCAGCAGCCCACGGGGCGGGATTTACGAGCAGTACTTC
>TRBV7-9|TRBJ2-7|-|-
CASSLPYGGTKAETYEQYF
TGTGCCAGCAGCTTACCTTACGGTGGTACTAAGGCCGAAACCTACGAGCAGTACTTC
>TRBV5-1|TRBJ2-3|TRBD2|-
CASSLLPGLAGGRTDTQYF
TGCGCCAGCAGCTTACTTCCGGGACTAGCGGGAGGGAGAACAGATACGCAGTATTTT
>TRBV4-1|TRBJ2-1|-|-
CASSLTWVARYNEQFF
TGCGCCAGCAGCCTTACTTGGGTAGCGCGATACAATGAGCAGTTCTTC
>TRBV7-9|TRBJ1-1|-|-
CASSLSGGPGTEAFF
TGTGCCAGCAGCTTATCTGGGGGGCCGGGCACTGAAGCTTTCTTT
>TRBV6-8|TRBJ1-2|-|-
CASIWNYGYTF
TGTGCCAGCATATGGAACTATGGCTACACCTTC
>TRBV7-9|TRBJ2-7|-|-
CASSLGSGLIYEQYF
TGTGCCAGCAGCTTAGGGTCAGGGTTAATCTACGAGCAGTACTTC